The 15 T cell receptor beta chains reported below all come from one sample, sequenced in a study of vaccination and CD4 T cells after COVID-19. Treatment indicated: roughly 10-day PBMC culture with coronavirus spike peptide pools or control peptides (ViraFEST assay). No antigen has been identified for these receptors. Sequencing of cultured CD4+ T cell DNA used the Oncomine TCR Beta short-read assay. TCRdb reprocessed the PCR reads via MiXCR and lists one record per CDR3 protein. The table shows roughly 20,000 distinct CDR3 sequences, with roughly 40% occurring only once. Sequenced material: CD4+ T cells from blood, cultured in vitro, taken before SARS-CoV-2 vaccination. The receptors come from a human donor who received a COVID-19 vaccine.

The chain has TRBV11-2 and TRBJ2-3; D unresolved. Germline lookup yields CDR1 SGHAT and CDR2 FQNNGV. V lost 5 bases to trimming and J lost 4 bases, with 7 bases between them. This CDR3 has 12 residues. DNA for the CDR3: TGTGCCAGCAGCGATGACGCAGATACGCAGTATTTT. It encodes CASSDDADTQYF. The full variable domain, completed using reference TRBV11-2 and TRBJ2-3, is EAGVAQSPRYKIIEKRQSVAFWCNPISGHATLYWYQQILGQGPKLLIQFQNNGVVDDSQLPKDRFSAERLKGVDSTLKIQPAKLEDSAVYLCASSDDADTQYFGPGTRLTVL.

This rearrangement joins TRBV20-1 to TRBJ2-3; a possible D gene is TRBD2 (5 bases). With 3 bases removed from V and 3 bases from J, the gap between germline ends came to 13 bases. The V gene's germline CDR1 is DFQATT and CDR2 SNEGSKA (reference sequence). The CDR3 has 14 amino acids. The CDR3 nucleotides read TGCAGTGCTAGGACCCGCAGCGGAACAGATACGCAGTATTTT. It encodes CSARTRSGTDTQYF.

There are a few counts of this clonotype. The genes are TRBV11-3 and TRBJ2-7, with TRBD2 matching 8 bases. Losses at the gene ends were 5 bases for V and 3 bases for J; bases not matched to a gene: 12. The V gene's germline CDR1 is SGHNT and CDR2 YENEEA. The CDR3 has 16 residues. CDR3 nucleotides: TGTGCCAGCAGCCCCAGTTTGGCGGGGGGACGCTACGAGCAGTACTTC. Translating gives CASSPSLAGGRYEQYF.

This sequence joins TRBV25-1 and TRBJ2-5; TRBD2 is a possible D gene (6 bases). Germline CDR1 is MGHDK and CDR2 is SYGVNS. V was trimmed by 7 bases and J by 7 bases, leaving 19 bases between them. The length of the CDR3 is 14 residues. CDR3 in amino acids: CASKGSGSMGTQYF. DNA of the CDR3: TGTGCCAGCAAAGGTAGCGGATCCATGGGGACCCAGTACTTC.

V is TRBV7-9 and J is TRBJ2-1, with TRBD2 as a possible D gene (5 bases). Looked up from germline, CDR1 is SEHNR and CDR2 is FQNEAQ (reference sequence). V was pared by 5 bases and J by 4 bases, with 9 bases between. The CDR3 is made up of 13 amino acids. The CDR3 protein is CASSPRGYNEQFF. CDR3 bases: TGTGCCAGCAGCCCCCGGGGTTACAATGAGCAGTTCTTC.

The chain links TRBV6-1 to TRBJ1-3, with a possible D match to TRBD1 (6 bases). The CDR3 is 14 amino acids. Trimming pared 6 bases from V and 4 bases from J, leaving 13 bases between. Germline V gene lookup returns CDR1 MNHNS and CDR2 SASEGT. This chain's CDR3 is CASRDQGKGNTIYF. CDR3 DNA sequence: TGTGCCAGCAGGGACCAGGGGAAAGGAAACACCATATATTTT.

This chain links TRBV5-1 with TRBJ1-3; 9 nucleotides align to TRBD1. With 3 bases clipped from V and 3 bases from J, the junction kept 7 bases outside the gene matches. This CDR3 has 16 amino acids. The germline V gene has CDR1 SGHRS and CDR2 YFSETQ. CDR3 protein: CASSSVTGGGGNTIYF. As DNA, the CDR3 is TGCGCCAGCAGCTCGGTGACAGGGGGAGGTGGAAACACCATATATTTT.

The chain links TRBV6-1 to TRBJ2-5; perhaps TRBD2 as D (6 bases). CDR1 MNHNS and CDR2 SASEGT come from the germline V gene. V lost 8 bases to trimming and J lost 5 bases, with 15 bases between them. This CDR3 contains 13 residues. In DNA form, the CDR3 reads TGTGCCAGCCAGACTAGTGGTTGGGAGACCCAGTACTTC. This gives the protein CASQTSGWETQYF.

The CDR3 sequence: CASSDQPTDTQYF. The CDR3 DNA reads as TGTGCCAGCAGTGACCAACCCACAGATACGCAGTATTTT. The rearrangement uses TRBV2 and TRBJ2-3; D remains unclear. Deletions cut 3 bases from V and 2 bases from J, with 6 bases between. The V gene's germline CDR1 is SNHLY and CDR2 FYNNEI. CDR3 length equals 13 residues.

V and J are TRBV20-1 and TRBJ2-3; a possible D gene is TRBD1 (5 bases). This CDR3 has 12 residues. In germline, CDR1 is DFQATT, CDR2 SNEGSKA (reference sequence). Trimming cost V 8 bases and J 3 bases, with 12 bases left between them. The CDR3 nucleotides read TGCAGTCTGGGGCGCGGAACAGATACGCAGTATTTT. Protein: CSLGRGTDTQYF.

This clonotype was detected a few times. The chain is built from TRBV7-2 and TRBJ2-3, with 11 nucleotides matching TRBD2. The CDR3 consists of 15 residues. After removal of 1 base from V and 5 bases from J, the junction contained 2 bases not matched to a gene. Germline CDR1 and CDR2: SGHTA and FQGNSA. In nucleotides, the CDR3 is TGTGCCAGCAGCTTAGGACTAGCGGGGCGAGATACGCAGTATTTT. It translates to CASSLGLAGRDTQYF. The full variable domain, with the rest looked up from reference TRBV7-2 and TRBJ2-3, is GAGVSQSPSNKVTEKGKDVELRCDPISGHTALYWYRQSLGQGLEFLIYFQGNSAPDKSGLPSDRFSAERTGGSVSTLTIQRTQQEDSAVYLCASSLGLAGRDTQYFGPGTRLTVL.

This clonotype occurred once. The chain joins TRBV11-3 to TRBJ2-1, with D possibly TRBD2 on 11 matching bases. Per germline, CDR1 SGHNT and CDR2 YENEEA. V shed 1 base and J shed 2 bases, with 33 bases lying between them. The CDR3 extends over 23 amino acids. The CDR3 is CASSLGVIGDRGLAAGPYNEQFF. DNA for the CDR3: TGTGCCAGCAGCTTAGGGGTTATCGGGGACAGGGGACTAGCGGCTGGGCCCTACAATGAGCAGTTCTTC.

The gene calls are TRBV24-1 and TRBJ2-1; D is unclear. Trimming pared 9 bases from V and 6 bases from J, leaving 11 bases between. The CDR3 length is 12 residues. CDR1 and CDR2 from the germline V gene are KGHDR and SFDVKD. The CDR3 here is CATHSPINEQFF. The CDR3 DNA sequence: TGTGCCACCCACAGCCCGATCAATGAGCAGTTCTTC.

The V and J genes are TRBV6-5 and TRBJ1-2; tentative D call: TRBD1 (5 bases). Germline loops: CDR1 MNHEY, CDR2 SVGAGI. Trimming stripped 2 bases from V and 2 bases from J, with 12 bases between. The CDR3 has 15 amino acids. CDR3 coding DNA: TGTGCCAGCAGTTACGGGGGGGTAGGCAACTATGGCTACACCTTC. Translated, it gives CASSYGGVGNYGYTF.

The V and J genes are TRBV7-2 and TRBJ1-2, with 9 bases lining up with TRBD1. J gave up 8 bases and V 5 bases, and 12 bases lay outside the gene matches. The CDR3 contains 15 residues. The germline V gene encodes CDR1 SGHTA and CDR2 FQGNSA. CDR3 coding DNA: TGTGCCAGCAGCCCGGGACAGGGAACTTCTCGAGGCTACACCTTC. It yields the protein CASSPGQGTSRGYTF.